Listed below are T cell receptor beta chains from one sample, sequenced in a study of breast tumors, draining lymph nodes, adjacent tissues. In TCRdb, the multiplex PCR reads were re-called with MiXCR into one record per CDR3 protein. The sample lists about 180,000 distinct CDR3 sequences; 33% were seen once. The specimen was axillary lymph node tissue. These receptors were obtained from a female donor with breast cancer. Some clones in this sample may be carry-over from other donors' samples. The CDR3 runs from the conserved cysteine through the conserved F or W. A D gene is named only where the DNA matches it firmly. Some rows have no size entry. The others give once, few or many, or a class for an expanded clone.

J	D	size	V	DNA	CDR3
TRBJ2-1	TRBD2	-	TRBV6-5	TGTGCCAGCAGGCCGCTAGCGGGGGACAATGAGCAGTTCTTC	CASRPLAGDNEQFF
TRBJ2-1	TRBD1	-	TRBV19	TGTGCCAGTGGTGTCTTTCTCGGGGGACAGGGGGCTTACGAGCAGTCCTTC	CASGVFLGGQGAYEQSF
TRBJ2-5	TRBD2	once	TRBV7-3	TGTGCCAGCAGCTCCGGGACTAGCGGGAGGGCCTACCAAGAGACCCAGTACTTC	CASSSGTSGRAYQETQYF
TRBJ2-5	-	many	TRBV19	TGTGCCAGTAGTATATCCACAGTCGAGACCCAGTACTTC	CASSISTVETQYF
TRBJ2-7	TRBD1	few	TRBV5-4	TGTGCCAGCAGCACAAGGACAGGCGGAGACGAGCAGTACTTC	CASSTRTGGDEQYF
TRBJ1-3	-	many	TRBV5-5	TGTGCCAGCAGCCGGGACCGGGACCCTGGAAACACCATATATTTT	CASSRDRDPGNTIYF
TRBJ1-4	TRBD1	many	TRBV10-3	TGTGCCATCAGTGCATCCGGGACAGGGGACAATGAAAAACTGTTTTTT	CAISASGTGDNEKLFF
TRBJ1-6	TRBD1	many	TRBV7-3	TGTGCCAGCAGCTCACAGGGGGCACTTAATTCACCCCTCCACTTT	CASSSQGALNSPLHF
TRBJ1-6	-	many	TRBV5-5	TGTGCCAGCAGCTTGGCTGCTCGGATCAGCTCCTATAATTCACCCCTCCACTTT	CASSLAARISSYNSPLHF
TRBJ1-3	TRBD1	-	TRBV7-9	TGTGCCAGCAGCCCCCTGTGGGACAGGGCTGGAAACACCATATATTTT	CASSPLWDRAGNTIYF
TRBJ2-3	-	many	TRBV28	TGTGCCAGCAGTTCCCCAGATACGCAGTATTTT	CASSSPDTQYF
TRBJ1-1	-	-	TRBV18	TGTGCCAGCTCACTGGGAACTGGGAACACTGAAGCTTTCTTT	CASSLGTGNTEAFF
TRBJ2-7	-	many	TRBV5-1	TGCGCCAGCAGCTTGGATGGGAGCCTTGGGAGCCACGAGCAGTACTTC	CASSLDGSLGSHEQYF
TRBJ2-3	TRBD2	-	TRBV6-6	TGTGCCAGCAGTTACGGCGTTAGCGGGAGTGCTTCCTACAATGAGCAGTATTTT	CASSYGVSGSASYNEQYF
TRBJ2-1	-	many	TRBV4-1	TGCGCCAGCAGCCAGGAATCCGGGACTCCCAATGAGCAGTTCTTC	CASSQESGTPNEQFF
TRBJ2-6	-	-	TRBV5-6	TGTGCCAGCAGCGCGGGGCCCGGGTTCGCCAACGTCCTGACTTTC	CASSAGPGFANVLTF
TRBJ2-3	-	many	TRBV6-5	TGTGCCAGCAGTTGGACGGCTAGCACAGATACGCAGTATTTT	CASSWTASTDTQYF
TRBJ1-4	-	-	TRBV5-8	TGTGCCAGCGGCTTCGGGGTGGGGGGGGTTGAAAAACTGCTTTTT	CASGFGVGGVEKLLF
TRBJ1-4	-	many	TRBV11-3	TGTGCCAGCAGCCGTGGTGAAAAACTGTTTTTT	CASSRGEKLFF
TRBJ1-6	TRBD1	-	TRBV12-3/TRBV12-4	TGCGCCAGCAGCCAAGTAGCGGGACAGGGGTACGGTTCACCCCTCCACTTT	CASSQVAGQGYGSPLHF
TRBJ1-6	-	medium-sized	TRBV15	TGTGCCACCAGCAGAGACAGGGGTTCACCCCTCCACTTT	CATSRDRGSPLHF
TRBJ1-4	-	many	TRBV19	TGTGCCAGTAGTATAGATCGGACACCGGGACTAGGACTGTTTTTT	CASSIDRTPGLGLFF
TRBJ2-2	-	once	TRBV10-3	TGTGCCATCTCTAAGATGGGGAACACCGGGGAGCTGTTTTTT	CAISKMGNTGELFF
TRBJ2-7	-	-	TRBV12-3/TRBV12-4	TGTGCCAGCAGCTTACAGGTTAGCTCCTACGAGCAGTACTTC	CASSLQVSSYEQYF
TRBJ1-6	TRBD1	-	TRBV20-1	TGCACACTCTTAGACAGGGACAATTCACCCCTCCACTTT	CTLLDRDNSPLHF
TRBJ1-2	TRBD1	many	TRBV7-9	TGTGCCAGCAGCTTCGGGGACAGCTATGGCTACACCTTC	CASSFGDSYGYTF
TRBJ2-2	TRBD2	-	TRBV19	TGTGCCAGTAGTATAGGGTGGACTAGCGGGGTCGGGGAGCTGTTTTTT	CASSIGWTSGVGELFF
TRBJ2-2	-	many	TRBV4-2	TGTGCCAGCAGCCAAGAAACTAGCCAGTCCGGGGAGCTGTTTTTT	CASSQETSQSGELFF
TRBJ1-4	-	-	TRBV29-1	-	CSVETEGSYEQYFGPGGTNEKLFF
TRBJ2-1	TRBD2	many	TRBV7-2	TGTGCCAGCAGCTCGTGGCTAGCGGGAGCAGCTTGGAATGAGCAGTTCTTC	CASSSWLAGAAWNEQFF
TRBJ2-5	-	many	TRBV11-3	TGTGCCAGCAGCTTAGATTTAATGGTAGAGACCCAGTACTTC	CASSLDLMVETQYF
TRBJ2-7	TRBD1	many	TRBV5-6	TGTGCCAGCAGCTTCGGACAGGGGGCGCGAGTCCGCCAGTACTTC	CASSFGQGARVRQYF